Below, 24 T cell receptor beta chains from the same sample are listed, as sequenced in a study of blood T cell repertoires in COVID-19. Libraries were prepared by immunoSEQ multiplex PCR; TCRdb keeps only in-frame clonotypes and omits some of them. The table lists just over 95,000 clones, less than 95% of them singletons, with around 5.1% in the top ten. The sequencing input was peripheral blood. The receptors originated from a middle-aged man with acute or convalescent COVID-19.

The chain is built from TRBV6-5 and TRBJ1-2; D is possibly TRBD1 (5 bases). The CDR3 consists of 14 residues. CDR1 MNHEY and CDR2 SVGAGI come from the germline V gene. The V and J ends lost 5 bases and 4 bases respectively, with 14 bases between them. CDR3 sequence: CASSPSTAGYGYTF. In DNA form, the CDR3 reads TGTGCCAGCAGTCCCTCGACAGCCGGCTATGGCTACACCTTC.

V usage is TRBV6-2 or TRBV6-3 and J usage is TRBJ2-7; possibly TRBD2 for D (7 bases). Germline CDR1 and CDR2: MNHEY and SVGEGT. CDR3 length equals 14 residues. V dropped 5 bases and J dropped 3 bases, with 14 bases sitting between them. CDR3 sequence reads: CASSRTAGNYEQYF. The CDR3 region has the DNA TGTGCCAGCAGTCGGACAGCGGGGAACTACGAGCAGTACTTC.

This sequence joins TRBV18 and TRBJ2-4, with D possibly TRBD1 on 5 matching bases. Trimming stripped 2 bases from V and 7 bases from J, with 9 bases between. From germline, CDR1 is KGHSH and CDR2 LQKENI. This CDR3 comprises 13 residues. The CDR3 region has the DNA TGTGCCAGCTCACCAGGGGCAGGTAACATTCAGTACTTC. Translation: CASSPGAGNIQYF.

The chain recombines TRBV5-1 with TRBJ1-4; TRBD1 aligns across 7 bases. CDR1 SGHRS and CDR2 YFSETQ come from the germline V gene. J lost 7 bases, V lost 0 bases, and 6 bases had no gene match. This CDR3 has 15 residues. For the CDR3, the DNA is TGCGCCAGCAGCTTGGAGGGGACAGTGGTTGAAAAACTGTTTTTT. It codes for CASSLEGTVVEKLFF.

This chain uses TRBV6-2 or TRBV6-3 with TRBJ2-1, with TRBD2 identical over 9 bases. V lost 4 bases, J lost 6 bases, and 13 bases stayed unmatched. CDR3 length equals 17 residues. Per the germline V gene, CDR1 is MNHEY and CDR2 is SVGEGT. CDR3 DNA sequence: TGTGCCAGCAGTTTCCCAGGCGGGAGGGCCCTTCGCAATGAGCAGTTCTTC. Residues: CASSFPGGRALRNEQFF.

The rearrangement links TRBV11-2 to TRBJ2-5; 7 bases agree with TRBD1. The CDR3 sequence is 15 residues long. Per germline, CDR1 SGHAT and CDR2 FQNNGV. The ends lost 0 bases at V and 3 bases at J; junction bases unmatched: 4. Written as DNA, the CDR3 is TGTGCCAGCAGCTTAGAAGGGACAGAGAAAGAGACCCAGTACTTC. Protein: CASSLEGTEKETQYF.

J is TRBJ1-2 and V is TRBV6-5, with D perhaps TRBD1 (5 bases). Germline loops: CDR1 MNHEY, CDR2 SVGAGI. Trimming left V 0 bases short and J 4 bases short, with 12 bases between. CDR3 length: 15 amino acids. CDR3 bases: TGTGCCAGCAGTTACTCCTCAGGGCGTGGCTATGGCTACACCTTC. Translation gives CASSYSSGRGYGYTF.

The chain employs TRBV7-8 and TRBJ2-1; 14 bases line up with TRBD2. Germline assignment: CDR1 SGHVS and CDR2 FQNEAQ. The J segment lost 0 bases and the V segment lost 6 bases, leaving 10 bases of the junction unmatched. The CDR3 covers 19 residues. DNA for the CDR3: TGTGCCAGCAGGCAAGGACTAGCGGGAGGCCCGAGCTCCTACAATGAGCAGTTCTTC. It codes for CASRQGLAGGPSSYNEQFF.

This clone occurred once. The chain combines TRBV2 with TRBJ2-1; 10 nucleotides match TRBD2. V gave up 10 bases and J gave up 15 bases; unmatched junction bases: 15. Germline V gene sequence: CDR1 SNHLY, CDR2 FYNNEI. The CDR3 contains 13 residues. For the CDR3, the DNA is TGTGCCACCGGACTAGCGGAGGGGCCTGGGGGGTTCTTC. This gives the protein CATGLAEGPGGFF.

This chain links TRBV7-9 with TRBJ1-2; TRBD1 matches at 9 bases. After removal of 1 base from V and 6 bases from J, the junction contained 6 bases not matched to a gene. CDR3 length: 15 residues. Germline lookup yields CDR1 SEHNR and CDR2 FQNEAQ (reference sequence). The CDR3 reads CASSLGDRAGDGYTF. CDR3 in DNA: TGTGCCAGCAGCTTAGGGGACAGGGCCGGGGATGGCTACACCTTC. Together with reference TRBV7-9 and TRBJ1-2, the CDR3 gives the full variable domain: DTGVSQNPRHKITKRGQNVTFRCDPISEHNRLYWYRQTLGQGPEFLTYFQNEAQLEKSRLLSDRFSAERPKGSFSTLEIQRTEQGDSAMYLCASSLGDRAGDGYTFGSGTRLTVV.

CDR3 region: CASSSLGGVNEAFF. DNA for the CDR3: TGCGCCAGCAGCTCCCTGGGAGGGGTAAATGAAGCTTTCTTT. This chain uses TRBV5-1 with TRBJ1-1; D possibly corresponds to TRBD1 (5 bases). Trimming left V 3 bases short and J 7 bases short, with 16 bases between. The CDR3 contains 14 residues. Looked up from germline, CDR1 is SGHRS and CDR2 is YFSETQ.

V usage is TRBV19 and J usage is TRBJ2-7, with 11 bases aligning to TRBD1. CDR3 size: 15 residues. Germline CDR1 LNHDA, CDR2 SQIVND (reference sequence). The trim removed 5 bases at V and 1 base at J, leaving 4 bases unmatched. For the CDR3, the DNA is TGTGCCAGTAGTGTGGGACAGGGGGTTTCCTACGAGCAGTACTTC. It translates to CASSVGQGVSYEQYF.

As regards this clone: Sequence at one end of the junction differs from germline and may be a read error. This chain joins TRBV18 and TRBJ1-5, with 12 nucleotides matching TRBD1. The CDR3 contains 14 residues. CDR1 and CDR2 (germline): KGHSH, LQKENI. The CDR3 DNA reads TGTGCCAGCTCAGGGACAGGGGGCAAACAGCCCCAGCATTTT. It codes for CASSGTGGKQPQHF.

The sample holds one count of this clone. The sample contains more than one DNA sequence encoding this CDR3. The chain combines TRBV18 with TRBJ1-4, with D possibly being TRBD1 (5 bases). This CDR3 spans 13 amino acids. The V gene's germline CDR1 is KGHSH and CDR2 LQKENI. Trimming took off 2 bases at V and 5 bases at J, with 6 bases between the two ends. CDR3 amino acids: CASSPGANEKLFF. CDR3 nucleotides: TGTGCCAGCTCACCAGGGGCCAATGAAAAACTGTTTTTT.

This clone was seen only a few times. The genes are TRBV6-2 or TRBV6-3 and TRBJ2-7, with 13 bases identical to TRBD2. The germline V gene has CDR1 MNHEY and CDR2 SVGEGT. With 2 bases clipped from V and 5 bases from J, the junction kept 3 bases outside the gene matches. This CDR3 is built from 15 residues. CDR3 coding DNA: TGTGCCAGCAGTTACCCGACTAGCGGGAGGAACGAGCAGTACTTC. This encodes CASSYPTSGRNEQYF.

The J gene is TRBJ1-2, the V gene TRBV4-3; maybe TRBD1 (5 bases). CDR3 length equals 14 residues. Trimming removed 0 bases from V and 7 bases from J, with 12 bases in between. Germline CDR1 is LGHNA and CDR2 is YSLEER. CDR3: CASSQERWGGGYTF. DNA of the CDR3: TGCGCCAGCAGCCAAGAGAGGTGGGGCGGTGGCTACACCTTC.

J is TRBJ1-6 and V is TRBV6-5; no reliable D call. This CDR3 spans 14 amino acids. CDR1 and CDR2 (germline): MNHEY, SVGAGI. V was trimmed by 2 bases and J by 8 bases, leaving 10 bases between them. The CDR3 nucleotides read TGTGCCAGCAGTTACCGGGGATGGGATTCACCCCTCCACTTT. Translating it yields CASSYRGWDSPLHF.

The gene calls are TRBV4-3 and TRBJ2-7; TRBD2 matches 10 bases. The CDR3 extends over 15 amino acids. CDR1 and CDR2 from the germline V gene are LGHNA and YSLEER. V trimming: 4 bases; J trimming: 4 bases; junction bases outside the gene matches: 7. The CDR3 is CASSPTAAGGYEQYF. CDR3 sequence (DNA): TGCGCCAGCAGCCCGACGGCAGCGGGAGGGTACGAGCAGTACTTC.

The V gene is TRBV7-2, the J gene TRBJ2-1, with 7 positions matching TRBD2. From germline, CDR1 is SGHTA and CDR2 FQGNSA. V dropped 2 bases and J dropped 2; count of bases not matched to a gene: 3. This CDR3 comprises 15 residues. The CDR3 bases are TGTGCCAGCAGCTTATTCGCGGGGGCCTACAATGAGCAGTTCTTC. Translated, it gives CASSLFAGAYNEQFF.

V is TRBV2 and J is TRBJ1-2, with D maybe TRBD1 (6 bases). This CDR3 is 13 amino acids long. V lost 7 bases to trimming and J lost 5 bases, with 14 bases between them. The germline CDR1 and CDR2 sequences are SNHLY and FYNNEI. CDR3 DNA: TGTGCCAGCACCCCAGGGGTGGGGTATGGCTACACCTTC. This sequence encodes CASTPGVGYGYTF.

The chain employs TRBV10-2 and TRBJ2-7, with D maybe TRBD2 (6 bases). V gave up 0 bases and J gave up 5 bases, with 11 bases separating them. The CDR3 length is 14 residues. The germline CDR1 and CDR2 sequences are WSHSY and SAAADI. The CDR3 nucleotides are TGCGCCAGCAGTGAGTCGTCTAGCGTCCACGAGCAGTACTTC. The encoded protein is CASSESSSVHEQYF.

This clone is a singleton in its sample. This chain joins TRBV6-5 and TRBJ2-7; 9 bases map to TRBD1. Trimming at V came to 7 bases and at J to 4 bases, leaving 5 bases not matched to a gene. Germline V lookup: CDR1 MNHEY, CDR2 SVGAGI. There are 13 residues in the CDR3. CDR3 nucleotide sequence: TGTGCCAGCAATCGGGACAGGGATTACGAGCAGTACTTC. As protein: CASNRDRDYEQYF.

This chain joins TRBV7-6 and TRBJ2-3, with 9 nucleotides matching TRBD1. The CDR3 runs 17 residues. V shed 8 bases, J shed 0 bases, and the junction held 12 bases outside the gene matches. Germline V CDR1 and CDR2: SGHVS, FNYEAQ. The CDR3 spells CASSSPSGTGSTDTQYF. The CDR3 DNA reads as TGTGCCAGCTCCTCACCTTCCGGGACAGGGAGCACAGATACGCAGTATTTT.

The rearrangement uses TRBV7-9 and TRBJ2-7; 10 positions agree with TRBD2. The ends lost 5 bases at V and 7 bases at J; junction bases unmatched: 8. This CDR3 has 14 amino acids. Per the germline V gene, CDR1 is SEHNR and CDR2 is FQNEAQ (reference sequence). CDR3: CASSESGRAGEQYF. The CDR3 DNA reads TGTGCCAGCAGCGAAAGCGGGAGGGCGGGAGAGCAGTACTTC.